This T cell receptor (beta chain) was documented in a study of T cell responses to AZD1222 COVID-19 vaccine. Assay used: immunoSEQ multiplex PCR; TCRdb lists only in-frame clones, some missing. The sample carries tens of thousands of clones, roughly 86% recorded once. The CDR3 length is 14 residues. Germline assignment: CDR1 SGHTA and CDR2 FQGNSA. Trimming at V came to 5 bases and at J to 5 bases, leaving 6 bases not matched to a gene. This clone was observed once. The V gene is TRBV7-2, the J gene TRBJ1-1; 9 nucleotides line up with TRBD1. The sequence derives from an adult in good health. This specimen was peripheral blood, taken on day 0 of AZD1222 vaccination. The CDR3 DNA sequence: TGTGCCAGCAGCACACAGACAGGGGGGACTGAAGCTTTCTTT. This translates into CASSTQTGGTEAFF.